In this sample, the clone carrying this TCR beta chain turned up many times. Each diagnosis drew on symptoms, thyroxine, TRAb, thyroid ultrasound and orbital computed tomography findings. What was amplified from RNA transcripts were TCR beta CDR3 regions. HTBI primers were the set used in a first-round RT-PCR of the TCR CDR3. TCRdb used MiXCR to reprocess the multiplex PCR reads, holding one entry per CDR3 protein. The sample has about 590,000 distinct CDR3 sequences, more than 15% seen once. These data are taken from a study of T cells in Graves' hyperthyroidism and ophthalmopathy. The V end was cut by 4 bases, the J end by 7 bases, with 7 bases between. There are 11 residues in the CDR3. Per the germline V gene, CDR1 is SGHAT and CDR2 is FQNNGV.

The TCR sequence derives from a woman aged 25-40 years with Graves' hyperthyroidism. Specimen: blood. This sequence joins TRBV11-2 and TRBJ1-1, with TRBD1 as a possible D gene (5 bases). The CDR3: CASSSDIEAFF. In DNA form, the CDR3 reads TGTGCCAGCAGCTCGGACATTGAAGCTTTCTTT.